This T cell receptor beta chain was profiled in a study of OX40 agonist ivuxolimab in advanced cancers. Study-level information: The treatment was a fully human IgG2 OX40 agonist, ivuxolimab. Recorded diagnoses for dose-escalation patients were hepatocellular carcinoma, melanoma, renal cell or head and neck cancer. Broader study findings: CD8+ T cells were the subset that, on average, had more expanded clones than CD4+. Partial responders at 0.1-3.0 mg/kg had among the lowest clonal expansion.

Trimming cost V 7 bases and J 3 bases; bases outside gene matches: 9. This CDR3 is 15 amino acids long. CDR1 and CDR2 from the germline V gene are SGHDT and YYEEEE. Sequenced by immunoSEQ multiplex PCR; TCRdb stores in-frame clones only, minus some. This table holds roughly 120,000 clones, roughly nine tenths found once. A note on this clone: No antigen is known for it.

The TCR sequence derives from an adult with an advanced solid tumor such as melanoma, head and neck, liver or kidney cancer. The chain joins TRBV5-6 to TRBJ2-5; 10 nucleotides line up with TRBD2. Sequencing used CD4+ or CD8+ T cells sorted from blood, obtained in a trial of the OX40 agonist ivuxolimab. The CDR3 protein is CASFRVAGGKETQYF. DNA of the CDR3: TGTGCCAGCTTCAGGGTAGCGGGGGGCAAAGAGACCCAGTACTTC.